The clone carrying this TCR beta chain was observed a handful of times. The junction had 6 bases not matched to a gene; V was cut back by 4 bases and J by 8 bases. Per the germline V gene, CDR1 is KGHDR and CDR2 is SFDVKD. This CDR3 has 14 residues. The source of the sample is a study of identical twins. Unique molecular identifiers were present on the cDNA, which also gained a universal primer site by template switching. TCRdb called the 5' RACE reads again in MiXCR, with one record for every CDR3 protein. The sample includes some 730,000 distinct CDR3 sequences, about 18% of them seen just once. These records were also assigned to another study, of T cells expressing NK-cell markers. As reported in that work: Seven HCMV-seropositive donors and one seronegative donor made up the eight sequenced donors. Top CD8+ clonotypes included the dominant CD3+CD56+NKG2C+ clonotypes in roughly 6 donors. Certain NKG2C+ T cell clones were expanded, and their HCMV specificity remained unclear.

The chain has TRBV24-1 and TRBJ1-4, with 7 bases identical to TRBD1. Material for sequencing was PBMCs. The receptor was derived from a woman between 18 and 30 years old in good health. The chain's CDR3 is CATSEEQGQEKLFF. In nucleotides, the CDR3 is TGTGCCACCAGTGAGGAACAGGGGCAAGAAAAACTGTTTTTT.